This T cell receptor (beta chain) was recorded in a study of read filtering for tumor transcriptome and immune sequencing. Study-wide results and limits: IR-seq and RNA-seq agreed better without single-read clonotypes.

This clonotype was counted ten times or more. Its antigen remains unknown. Molecular barcoded adaptors covering alpha/delta and beta/gamma chains were used on 400 to 450 ng RNA. TCRdb ran MiXCR on the reads and lists one entry per CDR3 protein. The sample holds approximately 61,000 distinct CDR3 sequences, about 21% seen once. The V and J ends lost 0 bases and 4 bases respectively, with 12 bases between them. The CDR3 extends over 15 amino acids. Germline V gives CDR1 SGHTA, CDR2 FQGNSA. The chain combines TRBV7-2 with TRBJ1-1, with D perhaps matching TRBD1 (6 bases). Material: a population of CD138-negative cells sorted from bone marrow. This clonotype originated in a donor over 35 with multiple myeloma. The CDR3 spells CASSLAGIGGTEAFF. CDR3 DNA sequence: TGTGCCAGCAGCTTAGCAGGGATAGGGGGCACTGAAGCTTTCTTT.